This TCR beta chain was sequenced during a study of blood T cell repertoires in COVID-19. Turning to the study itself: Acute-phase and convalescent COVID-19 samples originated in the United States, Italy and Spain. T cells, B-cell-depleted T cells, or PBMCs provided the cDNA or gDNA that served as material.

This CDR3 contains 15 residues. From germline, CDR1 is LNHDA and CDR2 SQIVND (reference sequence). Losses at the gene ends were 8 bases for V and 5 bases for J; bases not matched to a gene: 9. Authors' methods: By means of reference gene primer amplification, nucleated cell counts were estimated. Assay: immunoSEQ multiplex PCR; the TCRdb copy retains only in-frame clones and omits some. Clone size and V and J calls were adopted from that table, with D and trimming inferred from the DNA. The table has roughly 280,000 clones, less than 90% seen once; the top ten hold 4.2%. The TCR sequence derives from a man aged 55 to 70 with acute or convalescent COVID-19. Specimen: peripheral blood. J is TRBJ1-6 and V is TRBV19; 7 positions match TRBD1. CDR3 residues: CASLEQGTDNSPLHF. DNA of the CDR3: TGTGCCAGTCTGGAACAGGGGACTGATAATTCACCCCTCCACTTT.